The 10 T cell receptor beta chains in this list originate from one sample, sequenced in a study of T cell responses to AZD1222 COVID-19 vaccine. The data were produced by immunoSEQ multiplex PCR, yet TCRdb's version contains in-frame clones alone and is incomplete. Of more than 120,000 clones listed, just over 90% are singletons. The material sequenced was peripheral blood, taken on day 0 of AZD1222 vaccination. The receptors originated from an adult in good health.

V usage is TRBV6-5 and J usage is TRBJ2-3, with unresolved D. CDR3 size: 14 residues. Germline CDR1 MNHEY, CDR2 SVGAGI. V lost 6 bases and J lost 0, with 10 bases in between. CDR3 loop: CASRTDTSTDTQYF. Here the CDR3 DNA reads TGTGCCAGCAGAACGGATACTAGCACAGATACGCAGTATTTT.

V gene TRBV18 combines with J gene TRBJ2-7, with D unresolved. The V gene lost 6 bases and the J gene lost 2 bases, with 17 bases spanning the gap. The CDR3 extends over 15 amino acids. Germline CDR1 KGHSH, CDR2 LQKENI. The CDR3 reads CASSSMDDTPYEQYF. The CDR3 nucleotides are TGTGCCAGCTCTTCGATGGACGATACGCCCTACGAGCAGTACTTC.

The V gene is TRBV18, the J gene TRBJ1-2, with D tentatively TRBD1 (5 bases). Trimming took 0 bases from V and 7 from J, leaving 6 bases between them. Germline values: CDR1 KGHSH, CDR2 LQKENI. The CDR3 runs to 12 residues. The CDR3 here is CASSPPGGGYTF. The CDR3 bases are TGTGCCAGCTCACCACCCGGGGGTGGCTACACCTTC.

This clone was counted a few times. V is TRBV5-1 and J is TRBJ2-2; 8 bases match TRBD1. CDR3 length: 16 amino acids. V trimming: 2 bases; J trimming: 4 bases; junction bases outside the gene matches: 7. The V gene's germline CDR1 is SGHRS and CDR2 YFSETQ. CDR3 region: CASSLLQGAGTGELFF. DNA for the CDR3: TGCGCCAGCAGCTTACTCCAGGGGGCGGGCACCGGGGAGCTGTTTTTT. The full variable domain, completed using reference TRBV5-1 and TRBJ2-2, is KAGVTQTPRYLIKTRGQQVTLSCSPISGHRSVSWYQQTPGQGLQFLFEYFSETQRNKGNFPGRFSGRQFSNSRSEMNVSTLELGDSALYLCASSLLQGAGTGELFFGEGSRLTVL.

This clone is a singleton in its sample. The chain combines TRBV6-5 with TRBJ2-5, with 8 bases lining up with TRBD1. Losses at the gene ends were 5 bases for V and 3 bases for J; bases not matched to a gene: 8. Germline V gene data show CDR1 as MNHEY and CDR2 as SVGAGI. This CDR3 is 15 amino acids long. CDR3 bases: TGTGCCAGCAGTCATTGGACAGGGCTGGAAGAGACCCAGTACTTC. It yields the protein CASSHWTGLEETQYF.

This clone showed up just once. The genes are TRBV3-1 (or the pseudogene TRBV3-2) and TRBJ1-1, with D hard to call. Germline CDR1 LGHDT, CDR2 YNNKEL (reference sequence). This CDR3 is built from 14 residues. Deletions cut 5 bases from V and 0 bases from J, with 10 bases between. This chain's CDR3 is CASSWVGLNTEAFF. The DNA for the CDR3 is TGTGCCAGCAGCTGGGTGGGGTTGAACACTGAAGCTTTCTTT.

There are a few counts of this clone. The CDR3 reads CASSPRDRYSNQPQHF. The CDR3 DNA is TGTGCCAGCAGCCCAAGGGACAGGTATAGCAATCAGCCCCAGCATTTT. This rearrangement joins TRBV2 to TRBJ1-5; 8 nucleotides line up with TRBD1. The V and J ends lost 6 bases and 0 bases, in that order; junction bases with no gene match: 7. In germline, CDR1 is SNHLY, CDR2 FYNNEI. This CDR3 is 16 amino acids long.

The chain combines TRBV5-1 with TRBJ2-2; 7 nucleotides agree with TRBD1. V lost 2 bases and J lost 1; bases outside the gene matches: 2. Germline loops: CDR1 SGHRS, CDR2 YFSETQ. The CDR3 length is 15 residues. The CDR3 sequence: CASSLSGGNTGELFF. In DNA form, the CDR3 reads TGCGCCAGCAGCTTATCAGGGGGGAACACCGGGGAGCTGTTTTTT.

The chain has TRBV23-1 and TRBJ1-2, with D tentatively TRBD1 (6 bases). TRBV23-1 is given ORF status, its function remaining uncertain. V gave up 5 bases and J gave up 2 bases, with 12 bases separating them. CDR3 length equals 14 residues. DNA of the CDR3: TGCGCCAGCAGTTTGGGGGGCGGGAACTATGGCTACACCTTC. Translation: CASSLGGGNYGYTF.

This chain connects TRBV18 to TRBJ1-2, with 7 bases identical to TRBD1. V lost 3 bases to trimming and J lost 8 bases; unmatched junction nucleotides: 3. The CDR3 runs to 12 residues. Per germline, CDR1 KGHSH and CDR2 LQKENI. The CDR3 nucleotides read TGTGCCAGCTCACCCGACAGGGAAGGCTACACCTTC. Protein product: CASSPDREGYTF.